One T cell receptor beta chain is described in this entry. The CDR3 is 15 residues long. The ends lost 0 bases at V and 2 bases at J; junction bases unmatched: 4. Germline V gene sequence: CDR1 SGHKS, CDR2 YYEKEE (reference sequence). The record originates from a study of shared T cell receptors in the human thymus. Assay: immunoSEQ multiplex PCR; the TCRdb copy retains only in-frame clones and omits some. The data hold hundreds of thousands of clones, with 70% to 90% observed a single time. Another study also made use of these data, one on human thymus T cells. From that study: An apparent bias in V and J gene usage was seen in thymic and blood repertoires. The related literature has documented a marked overlap of thymic repertoires among unrelated individuals.

Sequenced sample: thymocytes. The V and J genes are TRBV5-5 and TRBJ2-7; the match to TRBD1 covers 8 bases. The TCR originated in a girl less than two years old with a congenital heart defect. CDR3 in amino acids: CASSLAGRGPYEQYF. The DNA for the CDR3 is TGTGCCAGCAGCTTGGCCGGCAGGGGGCCCTACGAGCAGTACTTC.